Below, one T cell receptor (beta chain) is given with its context. This entry comes from a study of blood T cell repertoires in COVID-19. Authors' data handling: Cell counts per sample came from amplifying reference gene primers. Sequenced by immunoSEQ multiplex PCR; TCRdb stores in-frame clones only, minus some. V and J calls plus clone size are reproduced from that table; the DNA served to infer D and trimming. The sample holds 230,000 or so clones, approximately 88% seen once. V was pared by 6 bases and J by 0 bases, with 11 bases between. The germline CDR1 and CDR2 sequences are LGHDT and YNNKEL (reference sequence). The CDR3 is 15 amino acids.

This chain uses TRBV3-1 (or the pseudogene TRBV3-2) with TRBJ2-2; D is possibly TRBD2 (6 bases). Sequencing was performed on PBMCs or T cells enriched from blood (not recorded which). The sequence came from a middle-aged woman with acute COVID-19. CDR3 in DNA: TGTGCCAGCAGTCCCGGGAGAACGAACACCGGGGAGCTGTTTTTT. Amino acid sequence: CASSPGRTNTGELFF.